One sample yielded the 12 T cell receptor beta chains listed below, sequenced in a study of blood T cell repertoires in COVID-19. Using immunoSEQ multiplex PCR, the repertoire was profiled, and TCRdb retains in-frame clones only, with some absent. Among about 68,000 clones listed, about 80% were seen once. The sample comprised peripheral blood. These receptors all stem from a human donor in a cohort sampled during active COVID-19.

The chain combines TRBV10-3 with TRBJ2-7; 7 bases fit TRBD1. V was clipped by 10 bases and J by 4 bases; unmatched bases: 7. The germline V gene has CDR1 ENHRY and CDR2 SYGVKD. The CDR3 has 12 amino acids. The CDR3 sequence: CATQGVGYEQYF. In nucleotides, the CDR3 is TGTGCCACCCAGGGGGTCGGGTACGAGCAGTACTTC.

The CDR3 DNA follows: TGTGCCAGCAGCCAAGTCGGGAGGAGGGTGAGTAAAGGGGAGCAGTACTTC. Encoded protein: CASSQVGRRVSKGEQYF. V and J are TRBV3-1 (or the pseudogene TRBV3-2) and TRBJ2-7, with 7 positions matching TRBD2. The J segment lost 7 bases and the V segment lost 1 base, leaving 16 bases of the junction unmatched. The CDR3 is 17 amino acids. CDR1 is LGHDT, CDR2 YNNKEL, per germline (reference sequence).

This clone was counted between two and nine times. J is TRBJ2-3 and V is TRBV3-1 (or the pseudogene TRBV3-2); D gene uncertain. The CDR3 has 13 amino acids. Trimming left V 5 bases short and J 5 bases short, with 11 bases between. In germline, CDR1 is LGHDT, CDR2 YNNKEL (reference sequence). CDR3 protein: CASSEPGLDTQYF. The CDR3 region has the DNA TGTGCCAGCAGCGAACCCGGGTTAGATACGCAGTATTTT.

J is TRBJ1-2 and V is TRBV27; TRBD1 might be the D (6 bases). Germline V CDR1 and CDR2: MNHEY, SMNVEV (reference sequence). This CDR3 contains 16 residues. The germline V and J ends were trimmed by 8 bases and 2 bases, with 21 bases remaining between them. The CDR3 DNA is TGTGCCAGCCCCCTCGTTGTAGGGGGAGGGAACTATGGCTACACCTTC. As protein: CASPLVVGGGNYGYTF.

V is TRBV5-6 and J is TRBJ1-2; possible D gene TRBD1, 6 bases. CDR3 length: 12 amino acids. V was cut by 1 base and J by 8 bases, with 9 bases left in between. Per the germline V gene, CDR1 is SGHDT and CDR2 is YYEEEE. The CDR3 DNA reads as TGTGCCAGCAGCTTGTACAGGGCGGGCTACACCTTC. Translation gives CASSLYRAGYTF.

V is TRBV28 and J is TRBJ2-7; 9 bases are shared with TRBD1. J was trimmed by 1 base and V by 4 bases; bases with no gene match: 5. The CDR3 has 15 residues. Germline V lookup: CDR1 MDHEN, CDR2 SYDVKM. CDR3 sequence: CASSSPGTGSYEQYF. The CDR3 DNA sequence: TGTGCCAGCAGTTCGCCCGGGACAGGGTCCTACGAGCAGTACTTC.

V gene TRBV11-1 combines with J gene TRBJ2-2, with D possibly TRBD1 on 5 matching bases. The V end was cut by 5 bases, the J end by 2 bases, with 15 bases between. The germline V gene has CDR1 SGHAT and CDR2 FQDESV (reference sequence). The CDR3 has 16 residues. The CDR3 here is CASSPQGRSNTGELFF. The CDR3 nucleotides read TGTGCCAGCAGCCCCCAGGGAAGAAGCAACACCGGGGAGCTGTTTTTT.

V usage is TRBV18 and J usage is TRBJ2-5; 11 nucleotides agree with TRBD2. Germline-derived CDR1 and CDR2 are KGHSH and LQKENI. The CDR3 length is 18 residues. V shed 0 bases and J 0 bases; nucleotides not matched to a gene: 6. CDR3 sequence (DNA): TGTGCCAGCTCACCACCGACCCTAGCGGGAGGACACCAAGAGACCCAGTACTTC. It encodes CASSPPTLAGGHQETQYF. The full variable domain, completed using reference TRBV18 and TRBJ2-5, is NAGVMQNPRHLVRRRGQEARLRCSPMKGHSHVYWYRQLPEEGLKFMVYLQKENIIDESGMPKERFSAEFPKEGPSILRIQQVVRGDSAAYFCASSPPTLAGGHQETQYFGPGTRLLVL.

The rearrangement links TRBV9 to TRBJ2-2; no definite D call. This CDR3 comprises 14 residues. The germline gives CDR1 SGDLS, CDR2 YYNGEE. Trimming took 5 bases from V and 0 from J, leaving 8 bases between them. The CDR3 is CASSTTANTGELFF. CDR3 nucleotides: TGTGCCAGCAGTACAACAGCGAACACCGGGGAGCTGTTTTTT.

The chain combines TRBV21-1 with TRBJ1-2; TRBD1 is the table's D call and was not checked against the DNA. TRBV21-1 is designated a pseudogene. CDR3 size: 17 residues. CDR3 sequence reads: CASSPPLEGTGSYGYTF. CDR3 nucleotides: TGTGCCAGCAGTCCCCCTTTGGAAGGGACAGGGTCCTATGGCTACACCTTC.

V usage is TRBV30 and J usage is TRBJ2-4, with 9 nucleotides matching TRBD1. Per germline, CDR1 GTSNPN and CDR2 SVGIG (reference sequence). Trimming removed 1 base from V and 9 bases from J; junction bases left unmatched: 10. The CDR3 spans 15 residues. The CDR3 loop is CAWSEGTGYWVIQYF. The CDR3 DNA is TGTGCCTGGAGTGAGGGGACAGGGTATTGGGTCATTCAGTACTTC.

This clone was counted once. The chain recombines TRBV5-1 with TRBJ2-4; 8 positions match TRBD2. Looked up from germline, CDR1 is SGHRS and CDR2 is YFSETQ. The CDR3 has 16 residues. V was pared by 2 bases and J by 4 bases, with 8 bases of the junction left unmatched. The CDR3 sequence: CASSFSAAGEKNIQYF. In DNA form, the CDR3 reads TGCGCCAGCAGCTTTTCAGCAGCGGGGGAAAAAAACATTCAGTACTTC.